This T cell receptor beta chain was documented in a study of early T cells in non-severe SARS-CoV-2 infection. The germline CDR1 and CDR2 sequences are DFQATT and SNEGSKA (reference sequence). This CDR3 comprises 13 residues. The trim removed 8 bases at V and 3 bases at J, leaving 4 bases unmatched. Researchers tagged individual cDNA molecules with unique molecular identifiers. One entry per CDR3 protein, called by TCRdb with MiXCR from the 5' RACE reads. Among some 67,000 distinct CDR3 sequences listed, 10% were seen once. General observations from the study: Lookups in VDJdb leaned toward anti-spike CD8 responses and missed private and CD4 specificities.

This clonotype has a handful of counts. Its target is not known. This chain links TRBV20-1 with TRBJ2-5, with 12 bases identical to TRBD2. The sequencing used whole blood, collected at baseline. The receptor was isolated from an adult who was a healthcare worker with PCR-confirmed SARS-CoV-2 infection or an uninfected control (not recorded which). DNA for the CDR3: TGCAGTACTTGGACTAGCGGGAAAGAGACCCAGTACTTC. It translates to CSTWTSGKETQYF.